In its sample, the clone carrying this T cell receptor beta chain was seen a few times. Its antigen remains unidentified. The V gene end was trimmed by 3 bases and the J gene end by 0 bases; junction bases not matched to a gene: 2. The germline V gene encodes CDR1 DFQATT and CDR2 SNEGSKA (reference sequence). The CDR3 spans 14 residues. The entry originates in a study of identical twins. Findings and limits, study-wide: Models, which agreed with sharing between unrelated individuals, nonetheless underestimated the out-of-frame TCR alpha sharing seen in monozygotic twins.

MiXCR was run by TCRdb on the 5' RACE reads, yielding one entry per CDR3 protein. The table lists some 500,000 distinct CDR3 sequences, roughly 21% of them singletons. This sample also appeared in a second study, on T cells expressing NK-cell markers.

The rearrangement joins TRBV20-1 to TRBJ1-3, with TRBD1 identical over 7 bases. The clonotype was recovered from a woman between 18 and 29 years old in good health. Sequenced input: CD4+ T cells sorted from blood. CDR3 region: CSASRQGSGNTIYF. In nucleotides, the CDR3 is TGCAGTGCTAGCAGACAGGGCTCTGGAAACACCATATATTTT.